These 19 T cell receptor beta chains originate from one sample sequenced in a study of blood T cells in healthy people across ages. For the second PCR, which ran for roughly 7 to 11 cycles, a sample-barcoded 5' primer and a J-beta primer mix were used. TCRdb called the 5' RACE reads again in MiXCR, with one record for every CDR3 protein. The sample includes approximately 960,000 distinct CDR3 sequences, under 35% seen only once; the top ten take about 9.4%. The sample was also reused in another study, on T cells of mothers and their children.

Sequencing was done on a sample of blood. All receptors come from a middle-aged woman in good health.

Notes on this clonotype: This may be a read error: a much more frequent sequence differs by one nucleotide. The CDR3 ends on some other residue instead of the conserved phenylalanine or tryptophan, so this is likely a read error. The chain couples TRBV20-1 to TRBJ2-5; D is perhaps TRBD2 (6 bases). The DNA matches TRBJ2-7 better at its end, which makes the J call doubtful. This CDR3 has 13 residues. From germline, CDR1 is DFQATT and CDR2 SNEGSKA (reference sequence). The CDR3 nucleotides are TGCAGTGCTAGAGGTTCTAGCGACTACGAGCAGTACTGC. This encodes CSARGSSDYEQYC.

V usage is TRBV28 and J usage is TRBJ2-4; 7 nucleotides match TRBD1. Trimming cost V 5 bases and J 3 bases; bases outside gene matches: 13. This CDR3 region has 17 residues. Per germline, CDR1 MDHEN and CDR2 SYDVKM. CDR3 loop: CASSEQGRVALKNIQYF. The CDR3 coding sequence is TGTGCCAGCAGTGAACAGGGGAGAGTTGCGCTCAAAAACATTCAGTACTTC. Using reference TRBV28 and TRBJ2-4 for the parts outside the CDR3, the full variable domain is DVKVTQSSRYLVKRTGEKVFLECVQDMDHENMFWYRQDPGLGLRLIYFSYDVKMKEKGDIPEGYSVSREKKERFSLILESASTNQTSMYLCASSEQGRVALKNIQYFGAGTRLSVL.

This clonotype has at least ten counts. This chain connects TRBV7-6 to TRBJ1-2; 8 bases are shared with TRBD1. Germline V lookup: CDR1 SGHVS, CDR2 FNYEAQ. V shed 0 bases and J 3 bases; nucleotides not matched to a gene: 9. The CDR3 consists of 17 residues. CDR3 in DNA: TGTGCCAGCAGCTTAGCAGTTGAGCCAGGGGGCGACTATGGCTACACCTTC. As protein: CASSLAVEPGGDYGYTF. The full variable domain, completed using reference TRBV7-6 and TRBJ1-2, is GAGVSQSPRYKVTKRGQDVALRCDPISGHVSLYWYRQALGQGPEFLTYFNYEAQQDKSGLPNDRFSAERPEGSISTLTIQRTEQRDSAMYRCASSLAVEPGGDYGYTFGSGTRLTVV.

V gene TRBV6-6 combines with J gene TRBJ2-1, with 9 bases matching TRBD1. V lost 7 bases and J lost 10; bases outside the gene matches: 11. The CDR3 loop spans 14 amino acids. CDR1 is MNHNY and CDR2 is SVGAGI in the germline V gene (reference sequence). The CDR3 reads CASNVGDRVNEQFF. CDR3 nucleotides: TGTGCCAGCAATGTAGGGGACAGGGTAAACGAGCAGTTCTTC.

This chain links TRBV6-6 with TRBJ2-1, with D unclear. The germline gives CDR1 MNHNY, CDR2 SVGAGI (reference sequence). V lost 2 bases and J 10 bases, leaving 15 bases between the germline ends. The CDR3 consists of 14 residues. CDR3 amino acids: CASSYHDGVREQFF. For the CDR3, the DNA is TGTGCCAGCAGTTACCACGACGGCGTTCGGGAGCAGTTCTTC.

This sequence joins TRBV15 and TRBJ2-1; 10 bases agree with TRBD2. From germline, CDR1 is LNHNV and CDR2 YYDKDF (reference sequence). This CDR3 is built from 18 residues. The ends lost 0 bases at V and 5 bases at J; junction bases unmatched: 10. CDR3 protein: CATSRDRSLAGADNEQFF. The CDR3 DNA follows: TGTGCCACCAGCAGAGATAGGAGCCTAGCGGGGGCAGACAATGAGCAGTTCTTC.

With regard to this clonotype: The junction departs from germline at one end; a sequencing error may be responsible. This chain connects TRBV29-1 to TRBJ1-4, with TRBD1 identical over 8 bases. The CDR3 consists of 12 residues. Looked up from germline, CDR1 is SQVTM and CDR2 is ANQGSEA. CDR3 sequence (DNA): TGCAGCGTGGCAGGGGGCTGTGAAAAACGGTTTTTT. This codes for CSVAGGCEKRFF.

The J gene is TRBJ2-3, the V gene TRBV3-1; 14 nucleotides agree with TRBD2. This CDR3 contains 19 residues. Germline trimming cut 5 bases from V and 2 bases from J; bases unmatched to any gene: 12. Germline loops: CDR1 LGHDT, CDR2 YNNKEL (reference sequence). The CDR3 DNA reads as TGTGCCAGCAGCGTTATGATCCGGACTAGCGGGGGGTCCACAGATACGCAGTATTTT. It encodes CASSVMIRTSGGSTDTQYF.

The chain recombines TRBV3-1 with TRBJ2-7; D is ambiguous. V was trimmed by 3 bases and J by 5 bases, leaving 8 bases between them. The CDR3 sequence is 12 residues long. Germline V gene sequence: CDR1 LGHDT, CDR2 YNNKEL (reference sequence). Here the CDR3 reads CASSQVVHEQYF. The CDR3 DNA sequence: TGTGCCAGCAGCCAGGTGGTCCACGAGCAGTACTTC.

This clonotype has just a few counts. V is TRBV5-1 and J is TRBJ2-3; 9 bases are a match to TRBD1. This CDR3 contains 16 residues. Unmatched junction bases numbered 7, after V lost 4 bases and J lost 1 base. Germline V gene data show CDR1 as SGHRS and CDR2 as YFSETQ. CDR3 amino acids: CASSPPGTGRTDTQYF. The DNA for the CDR3 is TGCGCCAGCAGCCCTCCCGGGACAGGGCGCACAGATACGCAGTATTTT.

This CDR3 reads CASRWTSGGPGEQYF. In DNA, the CDR3 is TGTGCCAGCAGATGGACTAGCGGGGGGCCTGGCGAGCAGTACTTC. J is TRBJ2-7 and V is TRBV6-2 or TRBV6-3; 14 positions match TRBD2. In germline, CDR1 is MNHEY, CDR2 SVGEGT. This CDR3 comprises 15 residues. J lost 6 bases, V lost 6 bases, and 7 bases had no gene match.

This clonotype was seen only a few times. The J gene is TRBJ1-1, the V gene TRBV5-1; D is possibly TRBD1 (5 bases). V was cut by 2 bases and J by 4 bases, with 9 bases left in between. The CDR3 consists of 13 residues. Germline values: CDR1 SGHRS, CDR2 YFSETQ. CDR3 sequence: CASSFGRATEAFF. CDR3 bases: TGCGCCAGCAGCTTCGGCAGGGCCACTGAAGCTTTCTTT.

This chain links TRBV29-1 with TRBJ2-5; 8 bases are a match to TRBD1. V dropped 2 bases and J dropped 2; count of bases not matched to a gene: 7. CDR1 is SQVTM and CDR2 is ANQGSEA in the germline V gene. This CDR3 region has 15 residues. This CDR3 is CSVERDRNTQETQYF. The CDR3 DNA reads TGCAGCGTTGAACGGGACAGGAATACACAAGAGACCCAGTACTTC. The full variable domain, in which reference TRBV29-1 and TRBJ2-5 provide the parts outside the CDR3, is SAVISQKPSRDICQRGTSLTIQCQVDSQVTMMFWYRQQPGQSLTLIATANQGSEATYESGFVIDKFPISRPNLTFSTLTVSNMSPEDSSIYLCSVERDRNTQETQYFGPGTRLLVL.

The V gene is TRBV12-3 or TRBV12-4, the J gene TRBJ1-3; D is perhaps TRBD1 (6 bases). V gave up 6 bases and J gave up 0 bases, with 15 bases separating them. The CDR3 is 16 amino acids. The DNA of the CDR3 is TGTGCCAGCAGAGCCACAGGGTCGAGCTCTGGAAACACCATATATTTT. This codes for CASRATGSSSGNTIYF.

This clonotype was seen repeatedly, ten times or more. The chain uses TRBV19 and TRBJ1-5, with 8 bases matching TRBD1. V lost 3 bases, J lost 5 bases, and 12 bases stayed unmatched. The CDR3 extends over 17 amino acids. Germline values: CDR1 LNHDA, CDR2 SQIVND (reference sequence). The CDR3 DNA follows: TGTGCCAGTAGTATCACGTCTGTCAGGGGGCTTTATCAGCCCCAGCATTTT. Translation gives CASSITSVRGLYQPQHF.

Remarks on this clonotype: No conserved phenylalanine or tryptophan ends this CDR3, so it is likely a read error. DNA of the CDR3: TGTGCCAGCAGCCCCGGACAGTTTACCCACACTGAAGCTTTCATT. Translation: CASSPGQFTHTEAFI. The chain employs TRBV9 and TRBJ1-1; a possible D gene is TRBD1 (6 bases). This CDR3 contains 15 residues. Per germline, CDR1 SGDLS and CDR2 YYNGEE. The V end lost 4 bases, the J end lost 3 bases, and 16 bases lay between the germline ends.

The chain couples TRBV7-6 to TRBJ2-7; 9 bases match TRBD1. With 5 bases clipped from V and 2 bases from J, the junction kept 7 bases outside the gene matches. Per germline, CDR1 SGHVS and CDR2 FNYEAQ. The CDR3 runs to 15 residues. CDR3 in amino acids: CASSVGQGTPYEQYF. In nucleotides, the CDR3 is TGTGCCAGCAGCGTCGGACAGGGGACCCCCTACGAGCAGTACTTC.

The table lists this clonotype with a few counts. A single base separates this from a much larger clone, so it may be a read error. The genes are TRBV2 and TRBJ1-2; 7 positions agree with TRBD1. Germline CDR1 SNHLY, CDR2 FYNNEI. This CDR3 has 14 residues. With V trimmed by 6 bases and J by 4 bases, 8 bases remained unmatched. Here the CDR3 reads CASRRDSLGYGYTF. CDR3 bases: TGTGCCAGCAGACGGGACAGCCTGGGCTATGGCTACACCTTC. The whole variable domain, remainder taken from reference TRBV2 and TRBJ1-2, is EPEVTQTPSHQVTQMGQEVILRCVPISNHLYFYWYRQILGQKVEFLVSFYNNEISEKSEIFDDQFSVERPDGSNFTLKIRSTKLEDSAMYFCASRRDSLGYGYTFGSGTRLTVV.

Details on this clonotype: With a much larger clone just one base away, this may be a read error. The V call is TRBV7-2, the J call TRBJ2-7, with D perhaps TRBD2 (5 bases). There are 14 residues in the CDR3. V lost 1 base, J lost 3 bases, and 10 bases lay in between. CDR1 and CDR2 from the germline V gene are SGHTA and FQGNSA. CDR3: CASSLEMGSYEQYF. The CDR3, as DNA: TGTGCCAGCAGCTTAGAGATGGGGAGCTACGAGCAGTACTTC.